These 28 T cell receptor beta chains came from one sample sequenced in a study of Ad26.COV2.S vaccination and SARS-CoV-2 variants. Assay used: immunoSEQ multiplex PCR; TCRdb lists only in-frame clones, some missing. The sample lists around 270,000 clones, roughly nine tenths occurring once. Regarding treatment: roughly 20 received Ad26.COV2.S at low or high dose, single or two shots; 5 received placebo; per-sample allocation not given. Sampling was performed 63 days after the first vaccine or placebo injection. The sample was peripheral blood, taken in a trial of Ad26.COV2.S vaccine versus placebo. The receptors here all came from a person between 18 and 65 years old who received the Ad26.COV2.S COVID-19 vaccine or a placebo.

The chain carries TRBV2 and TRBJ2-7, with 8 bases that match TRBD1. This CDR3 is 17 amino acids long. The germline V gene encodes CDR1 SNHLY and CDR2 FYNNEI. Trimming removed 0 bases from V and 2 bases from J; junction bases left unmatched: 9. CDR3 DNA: TGTGCCAGCAGTGAAGCGCTTCAGAGGACAGGGACCTACGAGCAGTACGTC. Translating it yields CASSEALQRTGTYEQYV.

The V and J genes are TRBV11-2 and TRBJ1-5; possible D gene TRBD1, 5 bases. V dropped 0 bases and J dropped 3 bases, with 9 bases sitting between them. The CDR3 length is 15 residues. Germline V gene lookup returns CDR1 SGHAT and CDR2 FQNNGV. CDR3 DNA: TGTGCCAGCAGCTTAGACGGGGCCAACAATCAGCCCCAGCATTTT. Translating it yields CASSLDGANNQPQHF.

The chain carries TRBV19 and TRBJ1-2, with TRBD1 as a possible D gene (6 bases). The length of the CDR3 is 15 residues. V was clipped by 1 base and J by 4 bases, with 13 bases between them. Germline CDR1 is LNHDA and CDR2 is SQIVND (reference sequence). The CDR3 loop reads CASSIVGRGTYGYTF. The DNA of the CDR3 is TGTGCCAGTAGTATAGTGGGGAGGGGGACCTATGGCTACACCTTC.

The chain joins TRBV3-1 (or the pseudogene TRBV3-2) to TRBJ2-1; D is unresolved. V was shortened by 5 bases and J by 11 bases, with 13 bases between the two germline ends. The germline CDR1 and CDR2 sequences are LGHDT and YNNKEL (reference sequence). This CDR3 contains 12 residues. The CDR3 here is CASSDGRRQQFF. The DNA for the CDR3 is TGTGCCAGCAGCGACGGACGCCGACAGCAGTTCTTC.

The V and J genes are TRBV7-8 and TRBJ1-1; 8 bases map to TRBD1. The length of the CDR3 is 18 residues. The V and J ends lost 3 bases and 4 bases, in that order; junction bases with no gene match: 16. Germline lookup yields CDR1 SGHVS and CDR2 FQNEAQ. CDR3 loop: CASSFRVIRDRQVTEAFF. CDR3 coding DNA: TGTGCCAGCAGCTTCCGGGTGATTCGGGACAGGCAGGTCACTGAAGCTTTCTTT.

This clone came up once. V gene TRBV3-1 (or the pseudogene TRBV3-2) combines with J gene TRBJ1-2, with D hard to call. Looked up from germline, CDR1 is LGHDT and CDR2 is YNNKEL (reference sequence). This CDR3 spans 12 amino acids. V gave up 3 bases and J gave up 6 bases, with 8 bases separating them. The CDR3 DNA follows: TGTGCCAGCAGCCAGGGAAAGAATGGCTACACCTTC. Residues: CASSQGKNGYTF.

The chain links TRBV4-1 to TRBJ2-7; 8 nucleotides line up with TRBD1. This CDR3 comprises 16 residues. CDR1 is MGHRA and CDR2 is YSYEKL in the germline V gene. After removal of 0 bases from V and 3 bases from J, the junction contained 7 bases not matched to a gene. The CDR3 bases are TGCGCCAGCAGCCAAGATCCTGCAGGGGGCAGCTACGAGCAGTACTTC. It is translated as CASSQDPAGGSYEQYF.

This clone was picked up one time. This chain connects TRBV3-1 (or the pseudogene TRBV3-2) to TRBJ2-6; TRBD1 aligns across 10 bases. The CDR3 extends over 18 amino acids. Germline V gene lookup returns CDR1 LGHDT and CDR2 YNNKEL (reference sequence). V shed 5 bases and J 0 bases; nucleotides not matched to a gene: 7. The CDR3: CASSGRTGGSSGANVLTF. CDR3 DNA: TGTGCCAGCAGCGGCCGGACAGGGGGGAGCTCTGGGGCCAACGTCCTGACTTTC.

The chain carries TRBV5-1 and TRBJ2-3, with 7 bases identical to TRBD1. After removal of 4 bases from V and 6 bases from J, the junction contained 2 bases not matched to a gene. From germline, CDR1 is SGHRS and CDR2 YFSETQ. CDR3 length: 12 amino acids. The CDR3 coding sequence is TGCGCCAGCAGCACACAGGGGGATACGCAGTATTTT. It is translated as CASSTQGDTQYF.

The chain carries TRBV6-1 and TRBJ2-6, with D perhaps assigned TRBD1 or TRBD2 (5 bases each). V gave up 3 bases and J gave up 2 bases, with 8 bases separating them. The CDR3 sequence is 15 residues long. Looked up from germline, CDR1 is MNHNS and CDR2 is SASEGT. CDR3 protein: CASSEGVAGANVLTF. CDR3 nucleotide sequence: TGTGCCAGCAGTGAGGGGGTCGCTGGGGCCAACGTCCTGACTTTC.

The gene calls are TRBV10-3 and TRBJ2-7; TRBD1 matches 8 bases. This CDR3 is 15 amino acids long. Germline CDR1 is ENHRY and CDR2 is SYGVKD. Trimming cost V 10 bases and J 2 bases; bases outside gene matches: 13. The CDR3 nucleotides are TGTGCCACCCATAACCAGGACAGGGAAACCTACGAGCAGTACTTC. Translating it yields CATHNQDRETYEQYF.

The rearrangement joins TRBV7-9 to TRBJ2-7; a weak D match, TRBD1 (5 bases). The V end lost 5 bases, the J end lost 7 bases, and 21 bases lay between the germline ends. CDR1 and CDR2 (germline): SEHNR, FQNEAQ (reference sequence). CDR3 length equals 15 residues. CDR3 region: CASSPPLQAGEEQYF. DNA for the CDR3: TGTGCCAGCAGCCCGCCTTTACAGGCAGGTGAGGAGCAGTACTTC.

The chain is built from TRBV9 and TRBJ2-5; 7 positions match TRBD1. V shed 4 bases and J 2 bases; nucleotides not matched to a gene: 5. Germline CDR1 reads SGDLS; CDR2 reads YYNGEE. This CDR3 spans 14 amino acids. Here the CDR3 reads CASSFRQGQETQYF. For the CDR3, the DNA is TGTGCCAGCAGCTTCAGACAGGGTCAAGAGACCCAGTACTTC.

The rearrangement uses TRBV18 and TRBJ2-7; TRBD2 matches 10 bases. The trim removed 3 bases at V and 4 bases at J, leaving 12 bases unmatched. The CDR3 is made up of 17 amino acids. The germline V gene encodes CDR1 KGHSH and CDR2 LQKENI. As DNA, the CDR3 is TGTGCCAGCTCACCTGGGGCTAGCGGGGGATCTACTTACGAGCAGTACTTC. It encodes CASSPGASGGSTYEQYF.

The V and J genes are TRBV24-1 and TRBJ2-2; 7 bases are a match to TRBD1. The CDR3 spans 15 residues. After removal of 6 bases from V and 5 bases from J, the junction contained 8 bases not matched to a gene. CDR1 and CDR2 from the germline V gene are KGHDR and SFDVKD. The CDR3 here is CATSPQGSTTGELFF. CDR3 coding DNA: TGTGCCACCAGTCCACAGGGGTCTACAACCGGGGAGCTGTTTTTT.

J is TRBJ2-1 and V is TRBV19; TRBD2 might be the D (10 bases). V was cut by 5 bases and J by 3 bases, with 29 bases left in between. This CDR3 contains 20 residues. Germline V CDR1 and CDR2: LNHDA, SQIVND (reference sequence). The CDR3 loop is CASSAGIAGGQGSHYNEQFF. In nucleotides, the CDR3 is TGTGCCAGTAGTGCCGGTATAGCGGGGGGACAGGGAAGCCACTACAATGAGCAGTTCTTC.

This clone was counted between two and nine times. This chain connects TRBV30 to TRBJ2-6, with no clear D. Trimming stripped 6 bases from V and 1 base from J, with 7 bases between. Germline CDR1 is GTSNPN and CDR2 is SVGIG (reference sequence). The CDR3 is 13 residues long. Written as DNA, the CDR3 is TGTGCCTGTTCCCCGTCTGGGGCCAACGTCCTGACTTTC. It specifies CACSPSGANVLTF.

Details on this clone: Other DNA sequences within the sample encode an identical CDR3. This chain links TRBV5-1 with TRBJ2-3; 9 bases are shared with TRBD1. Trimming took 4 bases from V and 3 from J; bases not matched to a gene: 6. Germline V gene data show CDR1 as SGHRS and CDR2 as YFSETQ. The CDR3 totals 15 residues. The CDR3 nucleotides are TGCGCCAGCAGCCTGGGACAGGGTGGGACAGATACGCAGTATTTT. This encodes CASSLGQGGTDTQYF.

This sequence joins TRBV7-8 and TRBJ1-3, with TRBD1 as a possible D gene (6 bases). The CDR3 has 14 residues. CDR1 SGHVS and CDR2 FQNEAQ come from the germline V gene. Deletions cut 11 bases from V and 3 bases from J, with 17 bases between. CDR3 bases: TGTGCCTCCGGAGAGCAGGGGTTTGGAAACACCATATATTTT. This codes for CASGEQGFGNTIYF.

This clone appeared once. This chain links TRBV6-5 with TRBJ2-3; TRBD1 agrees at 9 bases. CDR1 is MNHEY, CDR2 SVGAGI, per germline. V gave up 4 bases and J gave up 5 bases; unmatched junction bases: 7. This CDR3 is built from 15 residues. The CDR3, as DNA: TGTGCCAGCAGTTCACCGGACAGGGGAGGAGATACGCAGTATTTT. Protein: CASSSPDRGGDTQYF.

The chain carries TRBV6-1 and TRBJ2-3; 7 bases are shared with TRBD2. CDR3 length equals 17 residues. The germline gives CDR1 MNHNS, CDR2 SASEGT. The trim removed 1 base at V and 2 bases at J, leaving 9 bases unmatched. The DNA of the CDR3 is TGTGCCAGCAGTGAAGGTAGTAGCGGGCCCTTCACAGATACGCAGTATTTT. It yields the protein CASSEGSSGPFTDTQYF.

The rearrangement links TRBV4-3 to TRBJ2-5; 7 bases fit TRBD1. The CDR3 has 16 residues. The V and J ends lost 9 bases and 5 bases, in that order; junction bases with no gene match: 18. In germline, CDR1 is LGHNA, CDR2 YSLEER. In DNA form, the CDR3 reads TGCGCCAGTTCCAGAACTGGGACAGCGAGATACGAGACCCAGTACTTC. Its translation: CASSRTGTARYETQYF.

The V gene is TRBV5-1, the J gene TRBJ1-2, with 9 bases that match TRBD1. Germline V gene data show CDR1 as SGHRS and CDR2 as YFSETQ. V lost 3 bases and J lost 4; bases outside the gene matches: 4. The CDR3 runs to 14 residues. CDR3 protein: CASSSGQGSYGYTF. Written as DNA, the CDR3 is TGCGCCAGCAGCTCAGGACAGGGGAGCTATGGCTACACCTTC.

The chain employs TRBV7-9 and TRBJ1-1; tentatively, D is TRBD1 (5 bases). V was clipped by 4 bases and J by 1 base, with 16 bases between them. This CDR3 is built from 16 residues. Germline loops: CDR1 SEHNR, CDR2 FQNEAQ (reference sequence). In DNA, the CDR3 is TGTGCCAGCAGCTCCGGGGTATGGGGACGGAACACTGAAGCTTTCTTT. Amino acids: CASSSGVWGRNTEAFF.

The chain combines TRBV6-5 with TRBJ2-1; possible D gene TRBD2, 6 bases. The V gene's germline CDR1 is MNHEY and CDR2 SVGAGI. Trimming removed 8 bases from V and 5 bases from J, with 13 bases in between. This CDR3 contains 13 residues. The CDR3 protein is CASSQLAHNEQFF. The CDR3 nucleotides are TGTGCCAGCTCGCAACTAGCCCACAATGAGCAGTTCTTC.

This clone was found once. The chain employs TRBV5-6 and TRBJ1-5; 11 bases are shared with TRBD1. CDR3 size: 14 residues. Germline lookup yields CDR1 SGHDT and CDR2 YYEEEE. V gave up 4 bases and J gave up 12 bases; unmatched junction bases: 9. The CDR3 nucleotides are TGTGCCAGCAGCCTTGGACAGGGGGCTTACATCCAGCATTTT. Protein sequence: CASSLGQGAYIQHF.

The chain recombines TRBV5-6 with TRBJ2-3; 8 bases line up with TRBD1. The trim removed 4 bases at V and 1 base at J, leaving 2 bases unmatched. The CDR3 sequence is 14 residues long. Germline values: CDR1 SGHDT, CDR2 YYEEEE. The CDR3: CASSPTGGTDTQYF. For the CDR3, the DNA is TGTGCCAGCAGCCCGACAGGGGGCACAGATACGCAGTATTTT.

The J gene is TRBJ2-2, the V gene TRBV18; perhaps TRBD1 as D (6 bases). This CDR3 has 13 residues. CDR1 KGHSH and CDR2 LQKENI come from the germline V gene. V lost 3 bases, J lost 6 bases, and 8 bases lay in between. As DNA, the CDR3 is TGTGCCAGCTCACCGAAGGGGGCCGGGGAGCTGTTTTTT. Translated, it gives CASSPKGAGELFF.